Below, 27 T cell receptor beta chains from the same sample are listed, as sequenced in a study of PD-L1 blockade in urothelial cancer. The assay was immunoSEQ multiplex PCR, and TCRdb's table has in-frame clones only and misses some. The table shows tens of thousands of clones, with 85% occurring only once. Time point given: pretreatment peripheral blood. The sample in question was PBMCs, obtained around atezolizumab (anti-PD-L1) treatment. These receptors all stem from a man in his fifties or sixties with urothelial cancer.

The chain has TRBV14 and TRBJ2-7; tentative D call: TRBD1 (5 bases). Trimming removed 2 bases at V and 7 bases at J, with 12 bases between. Per the germline V gene, CDR1 is SGHDN and CDR2 is FVKESK. The CDR3 runs 13 residues. The CDR3: CASSQMTVGEQYF. The CDR3 nucleotides read TGTGCCAGCAGCCAAATGACAGTGGGAGAGCAGTACTTC.

This chain links TRBV19 with TRBJ1-1, with D possibly being TRBD1 (5 bases). V lost 5 bases and J 0 bases, leaving 10 bases between the germline ends. The CDR3 is 14 amino acids. Germline CDR1 LNHDA, CDR2 SQIVND (reference sequence). CDR3 region: CASSPRVMNTEAFF. CDR3 DNA sequence: TGTGCCAGTAGTCCCAGGGTCATGAACACTGAAGCTTTCTTT.

The rearrangement uses TRBV7-9 and TRBJ1-4; D is unclear. The CDR3 totals 14 residues. The V end was cut by 5 bases, the J end by 0 bases, with 7 bases between. The germline V gene has CDR1 SEHNR and CDR2 FQNEAQ (reference sequence). The CDR3 loop reads CASSLAATNEKLFF. CDR3 sequence (DNA): TGTGCCAGCAGCCTCGCAGCAACTAATGAAAAACTGTTTTTT.

The chain has TRBV9 and TRBJ2-1; 7 nucleotides match TRBD2. Trimming took 4 bases from V and 1 from J; bases not matched to a gene: 8. Germline-derived CDR1 and CDR2 are SGDLS and YYNGEE. The CDR3 consists of 16 residues. The CDR3 protein is CASSLRTGGSYNEQFF. For the CDR3, the DNA is TGTGCCAGCAGCCTCAGAACGGGGGGTTCCTACAATGAGCAGTTCTTC.

This chain uses TRBV7-9 with TRBJ2-7, with a possible D match to TRBD1 (6 bases). The length of the CDR3 is 14 residues. Trimming removed 1 base from V and 3 bases from J, with 10 bases in between. CDR1 SEHNR and CDR2 FQNEAQ come from the germline V gene (reference sequence). CDR3 region: CASSLEGVGYEQYF. CDR3 nucleotide sequence: TGTGCCAGCAGCTTAGAGGGGGTCGGCTACGAGCAGTACTTC.

In this sample, this clone turned up a few times. The V and J genes are TRBV7-9 and TRBJ1-6; no definite D call. From germline, CDR1 is SEHNR and CDR2 FQNEAQ (reference sequence). Trimming removed 2 bases from V and 9 bases from J, with 11 bases in between. The CDR3 consists of 14 residues. In DNA form, the CDR3 reads TGTGCCAGCAGCTTAAACAGCGGCGGTTCACCCCTCCACTTT. Translating it yields CASSLNSGGSPLHF.

The chain has TRBV28 and TRBJ1-6, with a tentative D call TRBD1 (6 bases). V shed 1 base and J shed 10 bases, with 17 bases lying between them. This CDR3 contains 16 residues. Germline V gene data show CDR1 as MDHEN and CDR2 as SYDVKM. CDR3: CASSLLIGTKGSPLHF. CDR3 DNA sequence: TGTGCCAGCAGTTTATTGATCGGGACAAAAGGCTCACCCCTCCACTTT. The entire variable domain, with the rest obtained from reference TRBV28 and TRBJ1-6, is as follows: DVKVTQSSRYLVKRTGEKVFLECVQDMDHENMFWYRQDPGLGLRLIYFSYDVKMKEKGDIPEGYSVSREKKERFSLILESASTNQTSMYLCASSLLIGTKGSPLHFGNGTRLTVT.

This chain joins TRBV30 and TRBJ1-4; the D is unclear. CDR1 is GTSNPN and CDR2 is SVGIG in the germline V gene (reference sequence). The CDR3 is 15 amino acids. The V and J ends lost 0 bases and 6 bases respectively, with 14 bases between them. For the CDR3, the DNA is TGTGCCTGGAGTGTACTGTCCGGGGTCGATGAAAAACTGTTTTTT. As protein: CAWSVLSGVDEKLFF.

This clone came up once. The rearrangement uses TRBV10-1 and TRBJ1-2; D possibly corresponds to TRBD1 (5 bases). Germline CDR1 and CDR2: WNHNN and SYGVQD (reference sequence). Trimming pared 10 bases from V and 1 base from J, leaving 19 bases between. The CDR3 covers 15 residues. CDR3 loop: CATFLWGTSNYGYTF. CDR3 nucleotides: TGCGCCACTTTCCTATGGGGCACCAGTAACTATGGCTACACCTTC.

This clone was found once. This chain connects TRBV5-8 to TRBJ1-5; 8 bases match TRBD1. This CDR3 has 20 amino acids. V gave up 0 bases and J gave up 2 bases; unmatched junction bases: 16. Germline CDR1 SGHTS, CDR2 YDEGEE. The DNA for the CDR3 is TGTGCCAGCAGCTTGGTGACAGGGGCTGGGGTCTATAGAGGCAATCAGCCCCAGCATTTT. Residues: CASSLVTGAGVYRGNQPQHF.

The chain carries TRBV28 and TRBJ2-2, with 8 bases that match TRBD1. Unmatched junction bases numbered 15, after V lost 6 bases and J lost 12 bases. Germline V lookup: CDR1 MDHEN, CDR2 SYDVKM. The CDR3 runs to 15 residues. CDR3 sequence: CASRTSTGALAKLFF. The CDR3 nucleotides read TGTGCCAGCAGAACCTCGACAGGGGCCTTGGCGAAGCTGTTTTTT.

This chain connects TRBV19 to TRBJ2-7, with 8 bases identical to TRBD2. Germline lookup yields CDR1 LNHDA and CDR2 SQIVND (reference sequence). The CDR3 is 15 amino acids. The ends lost 0 bases at V and 1 base at J; junction bases unmatched: 2. The CDR3 DNA follows: TGTGCCAGTAGTATAGAGCTAGCGGGTTCCTACGAGCAGTACTTC. Protein: CASSIELAGSYEQYF.

V usage is TRBV6-5 and J usage is TRBJ2-7; D is unresolved. Germline V gene sequence: CDR1 MNHEY, CDR2 SVGAGI. V gave up 6 bases and J gave up 2 bases, with 14 bases separating them. CDR3 length equals 14 residues. The CDR3, as DNA: TGTGCCAGCAGCTTCGATTCAGGAACCTACGAGCAGTACTTC. This translates into CASSFDSGTYEQYF.

V gene TRBV27 combines with J gene TRBJ2-6, with D maybe TRBD1 (5 bases). Germline V lookup: CDR1 MNHEY, CDR2 SMNVEV (reference sequence). The CDR3 extends over 16 amino acids. Trimming shortened V by 3 bases and J by 0 bases, and 9 bases separated the two germline ends. CDR3: CASSFYRNSGANVLTF. CDR3 in DNA: TGTGCCAGCAGTTTTTACAGGAACTCTGGGGCCAACGTCCTGACTTTC.

V is TRBV14 and J is TRBJ2-7; 12 positions match TRBD2. Germline CDR1 and CDR2: SGHDN and FVKESK. The J segment lost 4 bases and the V segment lost 0 bases, leaving 7 bases of the junction unmatched. The CDR3 loop spans 17 amino acids. CDR3 nucleotide sequence: TGTGCCAGCAGCCAAGATTTCCTTCTAGCGGGAGGGTACGAGCAGTACTTC. This translates into CASSQDFLLAGGYEQYF.

The CDR3 is CASSKSGTGGYEQYF. In nucleotides, the CDR3 is TGTGCCAGCAGTAAGTCCGGGACAGGGGGCTACGAGCAGTACTTC. The gene calls are TRBV6-1 and TRBJ2-7; the match to TRBD1 covers 11 bases. CDR1 is MNHNS and CDR2 is SASEGT in the germline V gene. Germline trimming cut 5 bases from V and 3 bases from J; bases unmatched to any gene: 6. The CDR3 loop spans 15 amino acids.

The V and J genes are TRBV5-1 and TRBJ2-7; the match to TRBD2 covers 9 bases. CDR1 and CDR2 (germline): SGHRS, YFSETQ. V lost 4 bases and J lost 1; bases outside the gene matches: 6. CDR3 length equals 15 residues. The CDR3 reads CASSLASGVSYEQYF. DNA for the CDR3: TGCGCCAGCAGCCTCGCTAGCGGGGTTTCCTACGAGCAGTACTTC.

The chain is built from TRBV10-3 and TRBJ2-7; perhaps TRBD2 as D (5 bases). V was shortened by 3 bases and J by 2 bases, with 11 bases between the two germline ends. From germline, CDR1 is ENHRY and CDR2 SYGVKD. The CDR3 consists of 14 residues. The DNA for the CDR3 is TGTGCCATCAGTGATGGGAGCAAAACCTACGAGCAGTACTTC. Translating gives CAISDGSKTYEQYF.

This clone occurred once. This sequence joins TRBV27 and TRBJ2-7; D is uncertain. Trimming left V 5 bases short and J 2 bases short, with 10 bases between. Germline lookup yields CDR1 MNHEY and CDR2 SMNVEV (reference sequence). This CDR3 spans 13 amino acids. The DNA of the CDR3 is TGTGCCAGCAGTCCCCTTGTAGCCTACGAGCAGTACTTC. It codes for CASSPLVAYEQYF.

The chain joins TRBV5-1 to TRBJ2-6, with 7 bases matching TRBD1. The V gene's germline CDR1 is SGHRS and CDR2 YFSETQ. The CDR3 is 18 residues long. V gave up 0 bases and J gave up 0 bases; unmatched junction bases: 6. The CDR3 coding sequence is TGCGCCAGCAGCTTGGTTGGGGCAGGGGGCTCTGGGGCCAACGTCCTGACTTTC. The encoded protein is CASSLVGAGGSGANVLTF.

V usage is TRBV6-1 and J usage is TRBJ1-4; TRBD1 is a possible D gene (6 bases). The CDR3 runs 15 residues. Trimming shortened V by 2 bases and J by 8 bases, and 15 bases separated the two germline ends. Germline V CDR1 and CDR2: MNHNS, SASEGT. The CDR3 DNA is TGTGCCAGCAGTGAACCAGACAGGCGCCGGGAAAAACTGTTTTTT. It yields the protein CASSEPDRRREKLFF.

This rearrangement joins TRBV7-2 to TRBJ2-3, with 10 bases matching TRBD1. J was trimmed by 1 base and V by 1 base; bases with no gene match: 2. The CDR3 contains 16 residues. CDR1 is SGHTA, CDR2 FQGNSA, per germline. As DNA, the CDR3 is TGTGCCAGCAGCTTAGTGGGGACAGGGGGCACAGATACGCAGTATTTT. Translated, it gives CASSLVGTGGTDTQYF.

This clone showed up just a few times. V is TRBV9 and J is TRBJ2-7; TRBD2 matches at 11 bases. CDR1 and CDR2 from the germline V gene are SGDLS and YYNGEE. J lost 4 bases, V lost 4 bases, and 10 bases had no gene match. The CDR3 covers 16 residues. In nucleotides, the CDR3 is TGTGCCAGCAGCATTCTTAGCGGGAGGGCCTCTTACGAGCAGTACTTC. It yields the protein CASSILSGRASYEQYF.

The chain carries TRBV9 and TRBJ2-1; 9 nucleotides align to TRBD2. Germline CDR1 and CDR2: SGDLS and YYNGEE. The CDR3 loop spans 17 amino acids. V lost 0 bases to trimming and J lost 4 bases; unmatched junction nucleotides: 8. The CDR3 sequence: CASSVASGTNYYNEQFF. CDR3 bases: TGTGCCAGCAGCGTAGCTAGCGGGACTAACTATTACAATGAGCAGTTCTTC.

The gene calls are TRBV12-5 and TRBJ2-5; TRBD2 matches 8 bases. Germline V gene lookup returns CDR1 LGHNT and CDR2 FRNRAP. With V trimmed by 6 bases and J by 4 bases, 4 bases remained unmatched. The CDR3 covers 13 residues. Here the CDR3 reads CASGLGGGETQYF. Written as DNA, the CDR3 is TGTGCTAGTGGGCTCGGGGGGGGAGAGACCCAGTACTTC.

The chain combines TRBV5-8 with TRBJ2-7, with 8 bases lining up with TRBD1. CDR3 length: 13 residues. CDR1 SGHTS and CDR2 YDEGEE come from the germline V gene. Losses at the gene ends were 9 bases for V and 5 bases for J; bases not matched to a gene: 10. CDR3 loop: CATKRRGQDEQYF. Here the CDR3 DNA reads TGTGCCACCAAAAGGAGGGGACAGGACGAGCAGTACTTC.

This clone came up once. The genes are TRBV11-2 and TRBJ1-3; a weak D match, TRBD1 (5 bases). The CDR3 is 15 residues long. The V end lost 5 bases, the J end lost 0 bases, and 11 bases lay between the germline ends. CDR1 SGHAT and CDR2 FQNNGV come from the germline V gene. The CDR3 DNA reads as TGTGCCAGCAGCCCCCAGGGTTTCTCTGGAAACACCATATATTTT. Protein sequence: CASSPQGFSGNTIYF.